Relative to its sample, the clone carrying this T cell receptor beta chain is medium-sized (0.01 to 0.1%). Germline CDR1 SGHRS, CDR2 YFSETQ. This CDR3 spans 14 amino acids. Trimming left V 2 bases short and J 10 bases short, with 13 bases between. This entry belongs to a study of technical replicates of blood from a handful of donors. Assay used: immunoSEQ multiplex PCR; TCRdb lists only in-frame clones, some missing. The data hold tens of thousands of clones, with around 86% observed a single time. The V call is TRBV5-1, the J call TRBJ1-6; D not resolved. This sequence originates from a human donor in good health. Some clones in this sample may be carry-over from other donors' samples. Sequenced: PBMCs. This CDR3 is CASSFSGGYSPLHF. CDR3 coding DNA: TGCGCCAGCAGCTTTTCGGGTGGGTACTCACCCCTCCACTTT.